Listed below are T cell receptor beta chains from one sample, sequenced in a study of blood T cell repertoires in COVID-19. The protocol was immunoSEQ multiplex PCR, while the TCRdb copy is restricted to in-frame clones and leaves out a portion. The table includes 180,000 or so clones, approximately 85% detected once. The sequenced sample was peripheral blood. These receptor sequences come from an elderly woman with acute or convalescent COVID-19. The CDR3 runs from the conserved cysteine through the conserved F or W. D genes are given only for firm matches. A clone size is listed for some rows: how often the clone was seen (once, few, many), or a class if it is expanded.

NA,TRBD2,TRBJ2-2,TRBV30,TGTGCCTGGAGTAAGAGTAGCGGGAGCGTCACCGGGGAGCTGTTTTTT,CAWSKSSGSVTGELFF
NA,TRBD1,TRBJ1-5,TRBV6-2/TRBV6-3,TGTGCCAGCAGTGAGGGACAGGGCGTAGGGCAGCCCCAGCATTTT,CASSEGQGVGQPQHF
once,NA,TRBJ2-3,TRBV16,TGTGCCAGCAGCCAAACCAGAGATACGCAGTATTTT,CASSQTRDTQYF
NA,NA,TRBJ1-4,TRBV18,TGTGCCAGCTCACCGGGGTACCCGGGAGGAAAACCTAATGAAAAACTGTTTTTT,CASSPGYPGGKPNEKLFF
NA,TRBD2,TRBJ2-7,TRBV11-2,TGTGCCAGCAGCTTCTGGGGACTAGCGGGGGGACGGGACTACGAGCAGTACTTC,CASSFWGLAGGRDYEQYF
NA,NA,TRBJ1-2,TRBV11-2,TGTGCCAGCAGCATGGGCCAAGGGAGCTATGGCTACACCTTC,CASSMGQGSYGYTF
once,TRBD2,TRBJ2-3,TRBV7-8,TGTGCCAGCAGCTTAGTTAGCGGGGGCCCAGATACGCAGTATTTT,CASSLVSGGPDTQYF
NA,NA,TRBJ2-7,TRBV4-1,TGCGCCAGCAGCCAACAGGGTTACGAGCAGTACTTC,CASSQQGYEQYF
NA,TRBD1,TRBJ2-3,TRBV24-1,TGTGCCACCGCTGGACAGGGGGACGTTTCGGGAGGGATAGGAGATACGCAGTATTTT,CATAGQGDVSGGIGDTQYF
few,TRBD2,TRBJ2-5,TRBV12-5,TGTGCTAGTTCAGGTGGGCGGACTAGCGGGGGGGAGACCCAGTACTTC,CASSGGRTSGGETQYF
NA,NA,TRBJ2-2,TRBV18,TGTGCCAGCTCACCATCACAATCGGGGAACACCGGGGAGCTGTTTTTT,CASSPSQSGNTGELFF
NA,NA,TRBJ2-1,TRBV24-1,TGTGCCACCAGTGACCTCCCCAATGAGCAGTTCTTC,CATSDLPNEQFF
NA,TRBD2,TRBJ2-3,TRBV2,TGTGCCAGCAGTGAGACTAGCGGGGGCTATAGCAGGTCAGATACGCAGTATTTT,CASSETSGGYSRSDTQYF
NA,TRBD2,TRBJ2-1,TRBV6-6,TGTGCCAGCAGAATAGCGGGTGAGCAGTTCTTC,CASRIAGEQFF
few,TRBD1,TRBJ1-1,TRBV29-1,TGCAGCGTTGTCGGACAGGTTGAAGCTTTCTTT,CSVVGQVEAFF
once,NA,TRBJ2-7,TRBV7-8,TGTGCCAGCAGCTTAGCAGGGGGATCCTACGAGCAGTACTTC,CASSLAGGSYEQYF
NA,NA,TRBJ1-1,TRBV27,TGTGCCAGCAGCCCCGAGGAGGGCGCTGAAGCTTTCTTT,CASSPEEGAEAFF
NA,NA,TRBJ2-7,TRBV11-2,TGTGCCAGCAGCTTAGCGGTCTCGGCAGGTATCGAGTCCTACGAGCAGTACTTC,CASSLAVSAGIESYEQYF
NA,TRBD2,TRBJ2-1,TRBV10-2,TGCGCCAGCAGCGTGACTAGCGTTGCGAGTGAGCAGTTCTTC,CASSVTSVASEQFF
NA,TRBD2,TRBJ2-1,TRBV19,TGTGCCAGTAGCACTCTAGCGGGGGCCCACAATGAGCAGTTCTTC,CASSTLAGAHNEQFF
NA,TRBD1,TRBJ2-1,TRBV7-2,TGTGCCAGCAGCTTTCGGACAGGGATAGGTCCCAATGAGCAGTTCTTC,CASSFRTGIGPNEQFF
NA,NA,TRBJ1-1,TRBV5-5,TGTGCCAGCAGCTTGTCGGGCAGGGCTGAAGCTTTCTTT,CASSLSGRAEAFF
NA,NA,TRBJ1-2,TRBV19,TGTGCCACCCTTGACCAGGGCCTTACTTATGGCTACACCTTC,CATLDQGLTYGYTF
NA,TRBD1,TRBJ2-5,TRBV6-5,TGTGCCAGCAGTTACGCAGGGACAGGGGAGACCCAGTACTTC,CASSYAGTGETQYF
NA,TRBD1,TRBJ2-1,TRBV9,TGTGCCAGCAGCGTGGGGGCCCGGGACAGGGGAAAGGATGAGCAGTTCTTC,CASSVGARDRGKDEQFF
once,TRBD1,TRBJ1-2,TRBV6-5,TGTGCCAGCAGCACAGGGGGAGTCGGCTATGGCTACACCTTC,CASSTGGVGYGYTF
NA,TRBD1,TRBJ1-4,TRBV5-1,TGCGCCAGCAGCTTGGACTCCGGGACAGGGCTTGAAAAACTGTTTTTT,CASSLDSGTGLEKLFF
many,NA,TRBJ2-3,TRBV12-5,TGTGCTAGTGCCTCCTCAAGGGACTTCACAGATACGCAGTATTTT,CASASSRDFTDTQYF
NA,TRBD2,TRBJ2-3,TRBV6-6,TGTGCCAGCAGTCTGTTACGACTAGCGGGAGTAGGAGGGGGCGATACGCAGTATTTT,CASSLLRLAGVGGGDTQYF
NA,NA,TRBJ1-1,TRBV29-1,TGCAGCGTTGACAGGTTTCCTGAAGCTTTCTTT,CSVDRFPEAFF
NA,TRBD2,TRBJ2-1,TRBV2,TGTGCCAGCAGCCTAGCGGGGGGCTACAATGAGCAGTTCTTC,CASSLAGGYNEQFF
once,TRBD1,TRBJ2-5,TRBV7-2,TGTGCCAGCAGCTTTTCAGGGGGCATTGGAGAGACCCAGTACTTC,CASSFSGGIGETQYF
NA,TRBD1,TRBJ1-1,TRBV11-2,TGTGCCAGCAGCTTCTGGACAGGGACGGGCACTGAAGCTTTCTTT,CASSFWTGTGTEAFF
NA,NA,TRBJ2-3,TRBV18,TGTGCCAGCTCACCAGTCCAGTCCACAGATACGCAGTATTTT,CASSPVQSTDTQYF
NA,TRBD2,TRBJ2-2,TRBV5-6,TGTGCCAGCAGCCCAAAGCGGGGGCGCTTATCGAACACCGGGGAGCTGTTTTTT,CASSPKRGRLSNTGELFF
NA,TRBD1,TRBJ1-1,TRBV2,TGTGCCAGCAGTGGCCAGGGGGCCACTGAAGCTTTCTTT,CASSGQGATEAFF
few,NA,TRBJ2-3,TRBV7-9,TGTGCCAGCAGCTTAGGGAGCCGACCTACGCAGTATTTT,CASSLGSRPTQYF
NA,NA,TRBJ1-1,TRBV6-5,TGTGCCTCCAGGGAGGTCGGGTACACTGAAGCTTTCTTT,CASREVGYTEAFF
once,TRBD2,TRBJ2-1,TRBV9,TGTGCCAGCAGCCCGCGGGGGACTAACCCATACAATGAGCAGTTCTTC,CASSPRGTNPYNEQFF
NA,TRBD2,TRBJ2-5,TRBV13,TGTGCCAGCGCCCGGGGGGAGGGGACCCAGTACTTC,CASARGEGTQYF